The 30 T cell receptor beta chains below come from one sample, sequenced in a study of T cells in Graves' hyperthyroidism and ophthalmopathy. RNA transcripts provided the source from which TCR beta CDR3 regions were amplified. TCR CDR3 underwent first-round RT-PCR with the HTBI primer set. MiXCR, run by TCRdb on the multiplex PCR reads, gives a single entry per CDR3 protein. The sample contains 500,000 to 750,000 distinct CDR3 sequences, 35% to 55% of which appear only once. Sequencing input: peripheral blood or thyroid tissue (not recorded which). Receptors were obtained from a woman younger than 35 with Graves' hyperthyroidism.

This clonotype came up many times. The chain is built from TRBV6-1 and TRBJ2-2; D gene unclear. The CDR3 is made up of 14 amino acids. CDR1 is MNHNS and CDR2 is SASEGT in the germline V gene. The V end lost 11 bases, the J end lost 2 bases, and 15 bases lay between the germline ends. CDR3 protein: CACLGMFNTGELFF. The DNA of the CDR3 is TGTGCCTGCCTCGGCATGTTCAACACCGGGGAGCTGTTTTTT.

The count of this clonotype is one. The CDR3 bases are TGTGCCAGCAGTAAGGACAGCGGCGACTATGGCTACACCTTC. It encodes CASSKDSGDYGYTF. V is TRBV2 and J is TRBJ1-2; D may be TRBD1 (6 bases). Germline V gene lookup returns CDR1 SNHLY and CDR2 FYNNEI. V lost 5 bases, J lost 3 bases, and 13 bases lay in between. The CDR3 sequence is 14 residues long.

The chain couples TRBV7-9 to TRBJ2-5, with 14 nucleotides matching TRBD2. Germline-derived CDR1 and CDR2 are SEHNR and FQNEAQ (reference sequence). CDR3 length equals 17 residues. V trimming: 5 bases; J trimming: 4 bases; junction bases outside the gene matches: 9. DNA for the CDR3: TGTGCCAGCAGCCCCTACCTCGGACTAGCGGGAGGAGAGACCCAGTACTTC. The encoded protein is CASSPYLGLAGGETQYF.

Comments on this clonotype: A much larger clone lies a single base off, so this may be a read error. The chain recombines TRBV6-1 with TRBJ2-3, with 13 bases matching TRBD2. This CDR3 has 15 residues. CDR1 is MNHNS and CDR2 is SASEGT in the germline V gene. With V trimmed by 1 base and J by 5 bases, 0 bases remained unmatched. The CDR3, as DNA: TGTGCCAGCAGTGAAGGACTAGCGGGAGGAGATACGCAGTATTTT. Protein sequence: CASSEGLAGGDTQYF.

This rearrangement joins TRBV10-1 to TRBJ1-2; 7 nucleotides match TRBD1. Germline V gene data show CDR1 as WNHNN and CDR2 as SYGVQD (reference sequence). Unmatched junction bases numbered 4, after V lost 2 bases and J lost 4 bases. The CDR3 runs to 14 residues. CDR3 in amino acids: CASSEDRAPYGYTF. The CDR3 nucleotides read TGCGCCAGCAGTGAGGACAGGGCGCCCTATGGCTACACCTTC.

This clonotype was observed at least ten times. The V gene is TRBV13, the J gene TRBJ2-7; 7 bases agree with TRBD2. Trimming cost V 4 bases and J 2 bases; bases outside gene matches: 5. This CDR3 spans 14 amino acids. Looked up from germline, CDR1 is PRHDT and CDR2 is FYEKMQ (reference sequence). Here the CDR3 DNA reads TGTGCCAGCAGCTCACCGGGACTACCCTACGAGCAGTACTTC. The encoded protein is CASSSPGLPYEQYF.

Many counts were recorded for this clonotype. The chain recombines TRBV7-2 with TRBJ1-4, with D unresolved. The CDR3 runs 13 residues. The germline V gene has CDR1 SGHTA and CDR2 FQGNSA. The ends were cut back, 3 bases at V and 2 bases at J, with 4 bases in the middle. This CDR3 reads CASSFDTNEKLFF. The CDR3, as DNA: TGTGCCAGCAGCTTCGACACTAATGAAAAACTGTTTTTT.

V is TRBV7-9 and J is TRBJ2-7; D remains unclear. The length of the CDR3 is 12 residues. Germline values: CDR1 SEHNR, CDR2 FQNEAQ (reference sequence). Trimming shortened V by 6 bases and J by 11 bases, and 17 bases separated the two germline ends. In DNA, the CDR3 is TGTGCCAGCAGTCAGGCGGCGGACGCTAAGTACTTC. Translation: CASSQAADAKYF.

The chain links TRBV16 to TRBJ2-5; D unclear. Per germline, CDR1 KGHSY and CDR2 FQNENV. The germline V and J ends were trimmed by 4 bases and 2 bases, with 14 bases remaining between them. This CDR3 is 15 amino acids long. The CDR3 DNA sequence: TGTGCCAGCAGCCTGGAAGTCTGGGGACAAGAGACCCAGTACTTC. The encoded protein is CASSLEVWGQETQYF.

The rearrangement links TRBV9 to TRBJ2-7; a possible D gene is TRBD2 (6 bases). The CDR3 covers 15 residues. Trimming left V 4 bases short and J 5 bases short, with 19 bases between. Looked up from germline, CDR1 is SGDLS and CDR2 is YYNGEE. The CDR3 is CASSPSPTGAHEQYF. In DNA, the CDR3 is TGTGCCAGCAGCCCCTCACCTACGGGAGCCCACGAGCAGTACTTC. Combining the CDR3 with reference TRBV9 and TRBJ2-7 gives the whole variable domain DSGVTQTPKHLITATGQRVTLRCSPRSGDLSVYWYQQSLDQGLQFLIQYYNGEERAKGNILERFSAQQFPDLHSELNLSSLELGDSALYFCASSPSPTGAHEQYFGPGTRLTVT.

Of note for this clonotype: A much larger clone differs from this one at a single base, so this may be a read error. This chain joins TRBV7-3 and TRBJ2-7; D is perhaps TRBD2 (7 bases). V lost 5 bases and J 6 bases, leaving 17 bases between the germline ends. Germline V gene sequence: CDR1 SGHTA, CDR2 FQGTGA. The CDR3 covers 14 residues. CDR3 nucleotides: TGTGCCAGCAGCCCGATGGGGGGGGGCATCGAGCAGTACTTC. Protein product: CASSPMGGGIEQYF.

This clonotype was observed at least ten times. The genes are TRBV12-3 or TRBV12-4 and TRBJ1-1; D uncertain. V was shortened by 3 bases and J by 0 bases, with 8 bases between the two germline ends. CDR3 length equals 14 residues. The CDR3 here is CASSLSPLNTEAFF. CDR3 DNA: TGTGCCAGCAGTTTGTCCCCCCTGAACACTGAAGCTTTCTTT.

This clonotype occurred a few times. The J gene is TRBJ1-5, the V gene TRBV6-6; D is possibly TRBD1 (5 bases). CDR1 and CDR2 from the germline V gene are MNHNY and SVGAGI (reference sequence). This CDR3 contains 15 residues. Trimming took off 6 bases at V and 2 bases at J, with 14 bases between the two ends. The CDR3 sequence is CASRKDDSGNQPQHF. The CDR3 nucleotides read TGTGCCAGCAGAAAAGACGACAGCGGCAATCAGCCCCAGCATTTT.

This clonotype was observed many times. The CDR3 nucleotides read TGCGCCAGCAGCAACCCTACCCGGGGGACTAGCGGTTACGAGCAGTACTTC. Translated: CASSNPTRGTSGYEQYF. The chain couples TRBV5-1 to TRBJ2-7; 11 bases agree with TRBD2. Germline V gene sequence: CDR1 SGHRS, CDR2 YFSETQ. The J segment lost 4 bases and the V segment lost 4 bases, leaving 13 bases of the junction unmatched. The CDR3 totals 17 residues.

A word on this clonotype: A junction boundary mismatches the germline segment, possibly from a read error. The rearrangement links TRBV7-2 to TRBJ2-1; D is perhaps TRBD1 or TRBD2 (6 bases each). The length of the CDR3 is 12 residues. Looked up from germline, CDR1 is SGHTA and CDR2 is FQGNSA. CDR3 protein: CASSDRVGGWLF. CDR3 nucleotide sequence: TGTGCCAGCAGCGATAGAGTGGGGGGCTGGCTCTTC.

This clonotype has ten or more counts. The gene calls are TRBV5-8 and TRBJ2-5, with D uncertain. The V and J ends lost 0 bases and 2 bases respectively, with 5 bases between them. Germline-derived CDR1 and CDR2 are SGHTS and YDEGEE. The CDR3 length is 13 residues. For the CDR3, the DNA is TGTGCCAGCAGCTTGGACGGACAAGAGACCCAGTACTTC. Its protein product is CASSLDGQETQYF.

This clonotype was seen only once. This clone may be a read error of a much larger clone one base away. The chain joins TRBV5-1 to TRBJ1-2; D may be TRBD1 (6 bases). V gave up 1 base and J gave up 5 bases, with 12 bases separating them. The CDR3 runs to 14 residues. Germline CDR1 is SGHRS and CDR2 is YFSETQ. The CDR3 DNA follows: TGCGCCAGCAGCTTGTACAGGGAATCATATGGCTACACCTTC. Translation gives CASSLYRESYGYTF.

The chain carries TRBV7-2 and TRBJ2-2; TRBD1 agrees at 9 bases. The CDR3 totals 15 residues. After removal of 4 bases from V and 5 bases from J, the junction contained 5 bases not matched to a gene. Germline V gene data show CDR1 as SGHTA and CDR2 as FQGNSA. The DNA for the CDR3 is TGTGCCAGCAGCTCCGGACAGGGGAAAACCGGGGAGCTGTTTTTT. Its protein product is CASSSGQGKTGELFF. The full variable domain, rest sourced from reference TRBV7-2 and TRBJ2-2, is GAGVSQSPSNKVTEKGKDVELRCDPISGHTALYWYRQSLGQGLEFLIYFQGNSAPDKSGLPSDRFSAERTGGSVSTLTIQRTQQEDSAVYLCASSSGQGKTGELFFGEGSRLTVL.

J is TRBJ1-2 and V is TRBV20-1; 9 nucleotides align to TRBD1. The CDR3 is 11 residues long. V lost 8 bases, J lost 7 bases, and 5 bases stayed unmatched. Germline V gene sequence: CDR1 DFQATT, CDR2 SNEGSKA (reference sequence). CDR3 bases: TGCAGTTTACAGGGGGCGCTTGGCTACACCTTC. Protein product: CSLQGALGYTF.

This clonotype was seen many times. The V and J genes are TRBV7-6 and TRBJ2-7; D is uncertain. The V and J ends lost 0 bases and 3 bases respectively, with 6 bases between them. This CDR3 region has 13 residues. Germline CDR1 is SGHVS and CDR2 is FNYEAQ. The CDR3 DNA sequence: TGTGCCAGCAGCTTAGCGCTAAACTACGAGCAGTACTTC. This codes for CASSLALNYEQYF.

V and J are TRBV19 and TRBJ2-5, with TRBD2 as a possible D gene (5 bases). V was shortened by 2 bases and J by 2 bases, with 12 bases between the two germline ends. The CDR3 has 15 residues. The germline CDR1 and CDR2 sequences are LNHDA and SQIVND (reference sequence). The CDR3 coding sequence is TGTGCCAGTAGTATATTGATCGAGGGACAAGAGACCCAGTACTTC. Residues: CASSILIEGQETQYF.

This clonotype has ten or more counts. This chain connects TRBV29-1 to TRBJ2-5; D might be TRBD1 or TRBD2, each matching 5 bases. Germline CDR1 is SQVTM and CDR2 is ANQGSEA. Trimming took off 0 bases at V and 4 bases at J, with 15 bases between the two ends. The CDR3 is made up of 15 amino acids. The chain's CDR3 is CSVEDYGTRGETQYF. In DNA form, the CDR3 reads TGCAGCGTTGAAGACTACGGGACCCGGGGAGAGACCCAGTACTTC.

In DNA form, the CDR3 reads TGTGCCTGGAGTGCGTCTCCGGGGGGCCGAGAGACCCAGTACTTC. It encodes CAWSASPGGRETQYF. The chain uses TRBV7-8 and TRBJ2-5; D might be TRBD2 (7 bases). This CDR3 spans 15 amino acids. From germline, CDR1 is SGHVS and CDR2 FQNEAQ. V was shortened by 11 bases and J by 4 bases, with 23 bases between the two germline ends.

This clonotype was found many times. The V call is TRBV6-1, the J call TRBJ2-6; D might be TRBD1 or TRBD2, each matching 6 bases. The CDR3 has 14 amino acids. Trimming left V 11 bases short and J 2 bases short, with 13 bases between. The V gene's germline CDR1 is MNHNS and CDR2 SASEGT. The CDR3 sequence is CAPLGGAGANVLTF. The CDR3 DNA reads TGTGCCCCCCTGGGGGGCGCTGGGGCCAACGTCCTGACTTTC.

In this sample, this clonotype turned up once. CDR3 loop: CSVTDRARNTIYF. CDR3 DNA sequence: TGCAGCGTTACTGACAGAGCTAGGAACACCATATATTTT. The chain employs TRBV29-1 and TRBJ1-3, with TRBD1 as a possible D gene (5 bases). This CDR3 region has 13 residues. Germline CDR1 SQVTM, CDR2 ANQGSEA. Trimming removed 5 bases from V and 7 bases from J, with 15 bases in between.

This clonotype was seen ten or more times. This chain uses TRBV7-2 with TRBJ2-5; 7 bases align to TRBD1. CDR1 is SGHTA and CDR2 is FQGNSA in the germline V gene. The CDR3 length is 13 residues. J was trimmed by 2 bases and V by 4 bases; bases with no gene match: 1. CDR3 bases: TGTGCCAGCAGCTCGGGACAGCAAGAGACCCAGTACTTC. Protein: CASSSGQQETQYF.

This clonotype has at least ten counts. V is TRBV25-1 and J is TRBJ2-7; 8 nucleotides align to TRBD1. The junction had 4 bases not matched to a gene; V was cut back by 2 bases and J by 4 bases. CDR3 length: 14 residues. In germline, CDR1 is MGHDK, CDR2 SYGVNS. CDR3 sequence reads: CASSEPGGIYEQYF. The CDR3, as DNA: TGTGCCAGCAGTGAACCAGGGGGCATTTACGAGCAGTACTTC.

This clonotype appeared a few times. The genes are TRBV24-1 and TRBJ2-1, with a possible D match to TRBD2 (5 bases). CDR3 length: 14 residues. Germline V gene data show CDR1 as KGHDR and CDR2 as SFDVKD. Trimming took 3 bases from V and 8 from J, leaving 13 bases between them. The CDR3 nucleotides are TGTGCCACCAGTGATATGAGGGATACGGATGAGCAGTTCTTC. Amino acid sequence: CATSDMRDTDEQFF.

In its sample, this clonotype was seen many times. The rearrangement uses TRBV5-6 and TRBJ2-5, with D possibly being TRBD2 (6 bases). Looked up from germline, CDR1 is SGHDT and CDR2 is YYEEEE. The V end lost 3 bases, the J end lost 0 bases, and 9 bases lay between the germline ends. This CDR3 spans 14 amino acids. CDR3 nucleotide sequence: TGTGCCAGCAGCTCCGGGACTTACCAAGAGACCCAGTACTTC. Amino acids: CASSSGTYQETQYF.

The CDR3 protein is CAISGGLAGYYEQYF. Here the CDR3 DNA reads TGTGCCATCAGTGGGGGACTAGCGGGATACTACGAGCAGTACTTC. The chain has TRBV10-3 and TRBJ2-7; 13 nucleotides align to TRBD2. This CDR3 has 15 amino acids. CDR1 is ENHRY and CDR2 is SYGVKD in the germline V gene. J lost 3 bases, V lost 4 bases, and 3 bases had no gene match.